The rows below give T cell receptor beta chains drawn from one sample of a study of T cell responses to AZD1222 COVID-19 vaccine. Sequencing was performed with immunoSEQ multiplex PCR; in TCRdb, only in-frame clones are kept and a portion is missing. The sample includes 70,000 to 90,000 clones, 80% to 90% seen only once; the top ten take more than 15%. The sample here was peripheral blood, taken 28 days after the second AZD1222 dose. These receptors all stem from an adult who received the AZD1222 COVID-19 vaccine. The CDR3 runs from the conserved cysteine through the conserved F or W. A D gene is named only where the DNA matches it firmly. Clone size is not always given. Where it is, it says once, few, many or a class for expanded clones.

size,V,D,J,CDR3,DNA
NA,TRBV11-2,NA,TRBJ1-1,CASSSGGGGNTEAFF,TGTGCCAGCAGCTCCGGAGGTGGCGGGAACACTGAAGCTTTCTTT
NA,TRBV5-4,TRBD2,TRBJ2-3,CASSLPSGGAKDTQYF,TGTGCCAGCAGCTTGCCTAGCGGGGGGGCCAAAGATACGCAGTATTTT
NA,TRBV10-2,NA,TRBJ2-7,CASSDDGVISYEQYF,TGCGCCAGCAGTGACGACGGGGTAATCTCCTACGAGCAGTACTTC
NA,TRBV30,NA,TRBJ1-3,CAWSRKTVINTIYF,TGTGCCTGGAGTAGAAAGACAGTCATTAACACCATATATTTT
once,TRBV30,NA,TRBJ2-1,CAWKSNNEQFF,TGTGCCTGGAAGTCAAACAATGAGCAGTTCTTC
NA,TRBV27,TRBD1,TRBJ1-6,CASSSRTGGGFGYSPLHF,TGTGCCAGCAGTTCGCGGACAGGGGGCGGATTTGGGTATTCACCCCTCCACTTT
NA,TRBV28,TRBD1,TRBJ1-5,CASSLGTGSQPQHF,TGTGCCAGCAGTTTGGGGACAGGGAGTCAGCCCCAGCATTTT
once,TRBV30,NA,TRBJ2-1,CACKTGPRQVDEQFF,TGTGCCTGTAAAACCGGGCCCCGACAAGTCGATGAGCAGTTCTTC
NA,TRBV3-1/TRBV3-2,TRBD2,TRBJ2-1,CASSQWTRSSYNEQFF,TGTGCCAGCAGCCAATGGACTAGGAGCTCCTACAATGAGCAGTTCTTC
NA,TRBV4-1,NA,TRBJ1-1,CASSHSMGGTEAFF,TGCGCCAGCAGCCACTCAATGGGGGGGACTGAAGCTTTCTTT
NA,TRBV7-3,NA,TRBJ2-1,CASSPDRYWHEQFF,TGTGCCAGCAGCCCGGACCGATACTGGCATGAGCAGTTCTTC
NA,TRBV12-3/TRBV12-4,NA,TRBJ1-4,CASRRGASEKLFF,TGTGCCAGCAGGAGAGGGGCTAGTGAAAAACTGTTTTTT
NA,TRBV3-1/TRBV3-2,TRBD1,TRBJ1-3,CASSLTDRIGNTIYF,TGTGCCAGCAGCCTCACGGACAGGATTGGAAACACCATATATTTT
NA,TRBV5-1,NA,TRBJ2-5,CASSFRREETQYF,TGCGCCAGCAGCTTTAGGAGAGAAGAGACCCAGTACTTC
NA,TRBV6-5,TRBD2,TRBJ2-5,CASSYSSSGAQGTQYF,TGTGCCAGCAGTTACTCGTCTAGCGGGGCTCAAGGAACCCAGTACTTC